The rows below give T cell receptor beta chains drawn from one sample of a study of cytomegalovirus exposure and HLA in healthy donors. Generated by immunoSEQ multiplex PCR, the TCRdb table keeps only in-frame clones and is missing some. Altogether about 160,000 clones are present, more than 75% being singletons, with the ten largest covering 2% to 2.5%. The sequenced sample was PBMCs. The receptors derive from a man between 18 and 29 years old in good health and CMV-seropositive. Each CDR3 is given with its conserved first and last residue. D genes are given only for firm matches. The size field is filled for only some rows; it gives once, few, many or a size class.

TRBJ2-1,NA,NA,TRBV4-3,TGCGCCAGCAGCCCCTTGGCAGGCACTGAGCAGTTCTTC,CASSPLAGTEQFF
TRBJ2-7,NA,NA,TRBV5-4,TGTGCCAGCAGCCACGCGGGCTCCTACGAGCAGTACTTC,CASSHAGSYEQYF
TRBJ1-3,NA,NA,TRBV5-5,TGTGCCAGCAGCTTGAGAGCAGGCAACTCTGGAAACACCATATATTTT,CASSLRAGNSGNTIYF
TRBJ1-2,TRBD1,NA,TRBV7-2,TGTGCCAGCAGCTTCCAGGGGGCGTACAGTGGCTACACCTTC,CASSFQGAYSGYTF
TRBJ2-3,TRBD2,NA,TRBV7-2,TGTGCCAGCAGCCGTAGCGGGGGGGTAGGAGATACGCAGTATTTT,CASSRSGGVGDTQYF
TRBJ1-1,TRBD1,NA,TRBV29-1,TGCAGCGTTGAAACTACAGGGGGCACTGAAGCTTTCTTT,CSVETTGGTEAFF
TRBJ1-1,TRBD1,NA,TRBV6-5,TGTGCCAGCAGTTACGACAGGGGGCTGACTGAAGCTTTCTTT,CASSYDRGLTEAFF
TRBJ1-2,NA,NA,TRBV18,TGTGCCAGCTCATACAGGGTCGGTGGCTACACCTTC,CASSYRVGGYTF
TRBJ2-5,TRBD1,NA,TRBV9,TGTGCCAGCAGCAGACGGACAGGGGGAGAGACCCAGTACTTC,CASSRRTGGETQYF
TRBJ1-1,NA,few,TRBV13,TGTGCCAGCAGCTTAGAAGGGGGTGGTCCTGAAGCTTTCTTT,CASSLEGGGPEAFF
TRBJ2-5,TRBD1,once,TRBV5-1,TGCGCCAGCAGCTTAAACCCGGGACAGGGCCGCACTTTTCAAGAGACCCAGTACTTC,CASSLNPGQGRTFQETQYF
TRBJ2-7,NA,few,TRBV18,TGTGCCAGCTCAGGGAGCATAGCCAACTACGAGCAGTACTTC,CASSGSIANYEQYF
TRBJ2-1,TRBD2,NA,TRBV5-4,TGTGCCAGCAGCTTGATAGGGAGGGGCCCAGATGGGGATGAGCAGTTCTTC,CASSLIGRGPDGDEQFF
TRBJ2-3,NA,NA,TRBV2,TGTGCCAGCGGGAGTGACACAGATACGCAGTATTTT,CASGSDTDTQYF
TRBJ1-4,NA,NA,TRBV5-1,TGCGCCAGCAGCCCCCTTTTTCGGGGGAATGAAAAACTGTTTTTT,CASSPLFRGNEKLFF
TRBJ2-7,NA,NA,TRBV2,TGTGCCAGCAGCCCAACAGGTTCCTACGAGCAGTACTTC,CASSPTGSYEQYF
TRBJ1-2,NA,NA,TRBV16,TGTGCCAGCAGCCAATTCGGGGAGATCTATGGCTACACCTTC,CASSQFGEIYGYTF
TRBJ2-7,NA,once,TRBV9,TGTGCCAGCAGCCCAGATCACAGCTCCCCCTACGAGCAGTACTTC,CASSPDHSSPYEQYF
TRBJ1-4,TRBD1,NA,TRBV6-5,TGTGCCAGCAGGGATCCCGGGACAGGCAATGAAAAACTGTTTTTT,CASRDPGTGNEKLFF
TRBJ2-1,NA,NA,TRBV11-1,TGTGCCAGCAGCTGGGAGGATGAGCAGTTCTTC,CASSWEDEQFF
TRBJ1-2,TRBD1,NA,TRBV9,TGTGCCAGCAGCCCAAAACCGGAGACAGGGGGCTTTGGCTACACCTTC,CASSPKPETGGFGYTF
TRBJ1-4,TRBD1,once,TRBV10-3,TGTGCCATCAGTGACCCAGGGGGCTCCGGTGAAAAACTGTTTTTT,CAISDPGGSGEKLFF
TRBJ2-2,TRBD1,NA,TRBV6-1,TGTGCCACCCAGATTGGGACAGGGTACACCGGGGAGTTGTTTTTT,CATQIGTGYTGELFF
TRBJ1-2,NA,NA,TRBV6-5,TGTGCCAGCAGTGGCGGCGGGGGATGGTATGGCTACACCTTC,CASSGGGGWYGYTF
TRBJ1-1,NA,NA,TRBV7-2,TGTGCCAGCAGGTGGCAGGCGAACACTGAAGCTTTCTTT,CASRWQANTEAFF
TRBJ2-1,TRBD1,NA,TRBV19,TGTGCCAGTAGTGTAGGACAGGGTCAATGGAAAAGCTCCTACAATGAGCAGTTCTTC,CASSVGQGQWKSSYNEQFF
TRBJ1-5,NA,many,TRBV6-1,TGTGCCAGCAGTGAAGAGGGGGTAGGGGGTCAGCCCCAGCATTTT,CASSEEGVGGQPQHF
TRBJ1-2,TRBD1,NA,TRBV7-2,TGTGCCAGCAGCAGGACAGGCACGGCGAAAACCGATTATGGCTCCACCTTC,CASSRTGTAKTDYGSTF
TRBJ1-5,NA,few,TRBV9,TGTGCCAGCAGCGCCGGGACAATCAATCAGCCCCAGCATTTT,CASSAGTINQPQHF
TRBJ2-5,TRBD1,NA,TRBV29-1,TGCAGCGTCCTAGCCCCTTTCCGGGACAGGGCTGATGAGCAGTACTTC,CSVLAPFRDRADEQYF
TRBJ1-5,NA,NA,TRBV6-6,TGTGCCAGCAGTTCGCTGGTGGCTCAGCCCCAGCATTTT,CASSSLVAQPQHF
TRBJ2-5,NA,NA,TRBV18,TGTGCCAGCACCCGAGAAAGGGGGAATGCAGAGACCCAGTACTTC,CASTRERGNAETQYF
TRBJ2-7,NA,once,TRBV4-1,TGCGCCAGCAGCCAAGATCGCGCGGATCCCGGAAAGCAGTACTTC,CASSQDRADPGKQYF
TRBJ2-1,TRBD2,NA,TRBV9,TGTGCCAGCAGCGCCTCACTAGCGGGGGGGCACAATGAGCAGTTCTTC,CASSASLAGGHNEQFF
TRBJ1-4,NA,NA,TRBV2,TGTGCCAGCAGGGACCTGGGGGGAGGTGAAAAACTGTTTTTT,CASRDLGGGEKLFF
TRBJ1-2,TRBD1,NA,TRBV9,TGTGCCAGCAGCACAAGGACAGGGGAGGACTATGGCTACACCTTC,CASSTRTGEDYGYTF
TRBJ2-3,NA,NA,TRBV7-2,TGTGCCAGCAGCTTATATAAGGGGGTTGATACGCAGTATTTT,CASSLYKGVDTQYF
TRBJ2-3,TRBD2,NA,TRBV5-4,TGTGCCAGCAGCTTGAATAGCGGGGGGGCAGGGGATACGCAGTATTTT,CASSLNSGGAGDTQYF
TRBJ2-1,TRBD2,NA,TRBV4-1,TGCGCCAGCAGCCAAGATCCCCGACTAGCGGGGGACAATGAGCAGTTCTTC,CASSQDPRLAGDNEQFF
TRBJ1-1,NA,NA,TRBV5-6,TGTGCCAGCAGCTTCAGGGTAGATCAAAACACTGAAGCTTTCTTT,CASSFRVDQNTEAFF